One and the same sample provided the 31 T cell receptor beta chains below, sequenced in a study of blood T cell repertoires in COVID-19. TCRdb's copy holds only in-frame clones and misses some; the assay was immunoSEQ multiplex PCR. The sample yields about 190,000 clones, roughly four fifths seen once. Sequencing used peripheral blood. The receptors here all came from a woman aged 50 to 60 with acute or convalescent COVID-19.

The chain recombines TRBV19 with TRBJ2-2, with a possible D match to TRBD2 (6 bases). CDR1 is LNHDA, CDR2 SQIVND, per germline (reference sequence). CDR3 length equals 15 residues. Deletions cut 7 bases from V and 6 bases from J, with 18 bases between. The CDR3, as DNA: TGTGCCAGTATCCCGGGGATCGGGGGATCCGGGGAGCTGTTTTTT. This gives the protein CASIPGIGGSGELFF.

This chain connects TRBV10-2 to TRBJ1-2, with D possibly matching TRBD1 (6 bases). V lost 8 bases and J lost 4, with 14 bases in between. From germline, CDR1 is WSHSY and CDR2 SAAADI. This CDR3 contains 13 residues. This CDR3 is CASGQTGLYGYTF. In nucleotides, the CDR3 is TGCGCCAGCGGCCAAACAGGGCTCTATGGCTACACCTTC.

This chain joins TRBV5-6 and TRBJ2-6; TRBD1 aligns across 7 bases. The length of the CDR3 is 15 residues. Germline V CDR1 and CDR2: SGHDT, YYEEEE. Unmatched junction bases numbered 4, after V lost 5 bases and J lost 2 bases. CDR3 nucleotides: TGTGCCAGCAGTTCTACAGGGGCTGGGGCCAACGTCCTGACTTTC. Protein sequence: CASSSTGAGANVLTF.

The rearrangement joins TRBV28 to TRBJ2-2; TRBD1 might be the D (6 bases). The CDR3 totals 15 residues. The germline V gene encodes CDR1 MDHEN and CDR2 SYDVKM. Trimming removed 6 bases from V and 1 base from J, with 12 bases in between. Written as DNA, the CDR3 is TGTGCCAGCAGCCCGGGACACCTGAACACCGGGGAGCTGTTTTTT. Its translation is CASSPGHLNTGELFF.

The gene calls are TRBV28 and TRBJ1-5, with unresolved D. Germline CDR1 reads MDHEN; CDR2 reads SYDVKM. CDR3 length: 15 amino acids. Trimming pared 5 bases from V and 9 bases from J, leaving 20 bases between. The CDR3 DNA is TGTGCCAGCAGTCACGGCGGGTCCCTAGCGGGGCCCCAGCATTTT. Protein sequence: CASSHGGSLAGPQHF.

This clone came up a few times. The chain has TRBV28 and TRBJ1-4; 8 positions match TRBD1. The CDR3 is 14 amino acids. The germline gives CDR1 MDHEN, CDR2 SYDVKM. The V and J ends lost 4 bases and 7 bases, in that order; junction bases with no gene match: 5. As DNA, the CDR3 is TGTGCCAGCAGTTGGACAGGGACCTCTGAAAAACTGTTTTTT. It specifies CASSWTGTSEKLFF.

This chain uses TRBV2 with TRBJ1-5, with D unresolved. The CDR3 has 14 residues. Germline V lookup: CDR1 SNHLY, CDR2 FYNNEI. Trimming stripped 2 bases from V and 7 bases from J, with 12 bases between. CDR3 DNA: TGTGCCAGCAGTGAACTGGCCGGGAGGCAGCCCCAGCATTTT. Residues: CASSELAGRQPQHF.

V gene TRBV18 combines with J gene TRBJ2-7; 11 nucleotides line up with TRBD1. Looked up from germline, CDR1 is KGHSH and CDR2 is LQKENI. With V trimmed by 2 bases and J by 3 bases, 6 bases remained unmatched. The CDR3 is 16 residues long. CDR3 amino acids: CASSPYSGTGGYEQYF. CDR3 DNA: TGTGCCAGCTCACCATATTCCGGGACAGGGGGCTACGAGCAGTACTTC. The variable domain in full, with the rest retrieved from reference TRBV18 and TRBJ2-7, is NAGVMQNPRHLVRRRGQEARLRCSPMKGHSHVYWYRQLPEEGLKFMVYLQKENIIDESGMPKERFSAEFPKEGPSILRIQQVVRGDSAAYFCASSPYSGTGGYEQYFGPGTRLTVT.

In DNA, the CDR3 is TGTGCCAGCTACCCCACAGGGAAGCGAGCAGATACGCAGTATTTT. Protein: CASYPTGKRADTQYF. The rearrangement uses TRBV5-5 and TRBJ2-3, with D possibly matching TRBD1 (6 bases). V lost 7 bases to trimming and J lost 4 bases, with 19 bases between them. Germline V lookup: CDR1 SGHKS, CDR2 YYEKEE (reference sequence). This CDR3 has 15 amino acids.

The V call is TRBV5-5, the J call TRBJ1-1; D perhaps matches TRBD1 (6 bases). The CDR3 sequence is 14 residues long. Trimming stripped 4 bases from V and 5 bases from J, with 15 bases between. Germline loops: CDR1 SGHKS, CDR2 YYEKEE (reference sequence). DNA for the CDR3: TGTGCCAGCAGCCCTCAGGGGTGGGGGACTGAAGCTTTCTTT. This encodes CASSPQGWGTEAFF.

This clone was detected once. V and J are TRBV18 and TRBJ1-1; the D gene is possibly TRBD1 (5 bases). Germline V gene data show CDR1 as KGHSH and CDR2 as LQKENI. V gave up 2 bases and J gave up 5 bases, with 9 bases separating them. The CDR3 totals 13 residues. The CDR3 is CASSPGARTEAFF. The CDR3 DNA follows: TGTGCCAGCTCACCAGGGGCTAGGACTGAAGCTTTCTTT.

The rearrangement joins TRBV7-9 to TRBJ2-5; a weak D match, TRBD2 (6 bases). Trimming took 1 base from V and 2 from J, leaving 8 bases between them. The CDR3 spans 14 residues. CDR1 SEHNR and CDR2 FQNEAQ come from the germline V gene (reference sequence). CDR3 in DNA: TGTGCCAGCAGCTTAGGTCTAGCGCAAGAGACCCAGTACTTC. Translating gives CASSLGLAQETQYF.

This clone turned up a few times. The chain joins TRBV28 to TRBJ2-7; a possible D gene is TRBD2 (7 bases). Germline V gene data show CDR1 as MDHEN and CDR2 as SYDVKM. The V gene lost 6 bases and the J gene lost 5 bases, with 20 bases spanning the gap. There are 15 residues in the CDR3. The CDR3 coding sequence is TGTGCCAGCAGGGGGGGGGCAGGGAACACCCACGAGCAGTACTTC. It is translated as CASRGGAGNTHEQYF.

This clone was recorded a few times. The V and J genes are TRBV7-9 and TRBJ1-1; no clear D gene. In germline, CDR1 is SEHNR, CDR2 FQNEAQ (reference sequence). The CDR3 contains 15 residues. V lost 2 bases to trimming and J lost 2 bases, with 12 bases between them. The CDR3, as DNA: TGTGCCAGCAGCTTAAAGGAGGGAGAAAACACTGAAGCTTTCTTT. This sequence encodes CASSLKEGENTEAFF.

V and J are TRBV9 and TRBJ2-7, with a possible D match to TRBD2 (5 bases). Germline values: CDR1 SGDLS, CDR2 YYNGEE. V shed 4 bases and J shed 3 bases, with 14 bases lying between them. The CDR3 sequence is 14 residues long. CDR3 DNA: TGTGCCAGCAGCCCCAGGCTAGCCTACTACGAGCAGTACTTC. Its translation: CASSPRLAYYEQYF.

CDR3 nucleotide sequence: TGTGCCACCCAAAGACTAGCGGGAGAAACCGGGGAGCTGTTTTTT. This sequence encodes CATQRLAGETGELFF. The chain uses TRBV10-3 and TRBJ2-2; 12 nucleotides agree with TRBD2. V dropped 10 bases and J dropped 5; count of bases not matched to a gene: 8. CDR1 is ENHRY and CDR2 is SYGVKD in the germline V gene. The CDR3 runs 15 residues.

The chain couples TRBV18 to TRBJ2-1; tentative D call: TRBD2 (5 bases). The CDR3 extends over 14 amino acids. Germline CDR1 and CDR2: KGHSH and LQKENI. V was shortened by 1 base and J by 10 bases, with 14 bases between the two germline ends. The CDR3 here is CASSPLSRAGEQFF. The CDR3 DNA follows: TGTGCCAGCTCACCACTCTCGCGGGCAGGAGAGCAGTTCTTC.

The CDR3 DNA follows: TGTGCCAGCCGGCGGGAGGCTCTGGGGGAGCAGTACTTC. The encoded protein is CASRREALGEQYF. The rearrangement uses TRBV6-6 and TRBJ2-7; TRBD2 agrees at 8 bases. Unmatched junction bases numbered 10, after V lost 8 bases and J lost 7 bases. The CDR3 sequence is 13 residues long. CDR1 is MNHNY, CDR2 SVGAGI, per germline (reference sequence).

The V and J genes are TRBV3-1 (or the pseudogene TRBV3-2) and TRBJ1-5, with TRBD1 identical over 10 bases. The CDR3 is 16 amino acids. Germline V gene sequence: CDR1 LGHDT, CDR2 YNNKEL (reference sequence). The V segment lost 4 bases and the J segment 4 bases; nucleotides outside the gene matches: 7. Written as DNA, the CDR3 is TGTGCCAGCAGCCCCGGGGGACAGGGGTGGAATCAGCCCCAGCATTTT. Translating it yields CASSPGGQGWNQPQHF.

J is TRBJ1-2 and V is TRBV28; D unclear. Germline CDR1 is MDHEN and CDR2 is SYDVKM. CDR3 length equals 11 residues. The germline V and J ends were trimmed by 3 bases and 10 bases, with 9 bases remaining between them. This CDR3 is CASSFRVDYTF. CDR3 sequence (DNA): TGTGCCAGCAGTTTCCGGGTGGACTACACCTTC.

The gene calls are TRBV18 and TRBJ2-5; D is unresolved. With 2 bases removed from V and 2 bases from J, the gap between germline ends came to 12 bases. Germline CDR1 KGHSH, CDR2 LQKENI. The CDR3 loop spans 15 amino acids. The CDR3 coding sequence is TGTGCCAGCTCACCAGGGCAGGCGTCACAAGAGACCCAGTACTTC. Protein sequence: CASSPGQASQETQYF.

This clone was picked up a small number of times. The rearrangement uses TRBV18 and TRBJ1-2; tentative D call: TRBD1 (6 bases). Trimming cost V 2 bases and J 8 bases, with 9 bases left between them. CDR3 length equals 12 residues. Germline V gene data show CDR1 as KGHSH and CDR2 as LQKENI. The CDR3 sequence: CASSPGTLGYTF. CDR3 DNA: TGTGCCAGCTCACCAGGGACACTGGGCTACACCTTC.

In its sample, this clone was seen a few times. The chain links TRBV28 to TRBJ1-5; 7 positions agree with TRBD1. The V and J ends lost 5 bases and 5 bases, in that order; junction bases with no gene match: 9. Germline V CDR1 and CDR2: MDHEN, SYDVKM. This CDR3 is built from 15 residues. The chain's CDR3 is CASSHRGIGYQPQHF. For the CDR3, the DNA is TGTGCCAGCAGTCACAGGGGAATAGGTTATCAGCCCCAGCATTTT.

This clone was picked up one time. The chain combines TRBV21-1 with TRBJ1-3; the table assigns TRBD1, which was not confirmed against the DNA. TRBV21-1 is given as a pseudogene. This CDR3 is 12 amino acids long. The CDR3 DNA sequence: TGTGCCAGCAGCGCCAGGGGAGAACCCATATATTTT. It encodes CASSARGEPIYF.

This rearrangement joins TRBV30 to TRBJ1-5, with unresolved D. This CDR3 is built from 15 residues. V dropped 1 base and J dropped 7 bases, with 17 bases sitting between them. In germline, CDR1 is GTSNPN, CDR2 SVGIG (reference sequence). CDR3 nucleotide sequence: TGTGCCTGGAGTGGGACCCTGGGCGGGGTCCAGCCCCAGCATTTT. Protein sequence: CAWSGTLGGVQPQHF.

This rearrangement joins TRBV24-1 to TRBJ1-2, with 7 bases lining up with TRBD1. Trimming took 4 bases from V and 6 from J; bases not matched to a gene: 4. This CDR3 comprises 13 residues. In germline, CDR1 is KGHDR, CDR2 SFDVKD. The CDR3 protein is CATSDRTGDGYTF. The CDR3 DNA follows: TGTGCCACCAGTGACCGGACAGGAGATGGCTACACCTTC.

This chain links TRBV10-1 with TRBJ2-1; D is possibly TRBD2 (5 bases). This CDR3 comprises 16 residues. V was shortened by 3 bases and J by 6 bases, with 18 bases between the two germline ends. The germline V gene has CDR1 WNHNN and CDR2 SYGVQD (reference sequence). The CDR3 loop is CASSDTAGSAGNEQFF. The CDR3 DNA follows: TGCGCCAGCAGTGATACAGCTGGCAGTGCGGGCAATGAGCAGTTCTTC.

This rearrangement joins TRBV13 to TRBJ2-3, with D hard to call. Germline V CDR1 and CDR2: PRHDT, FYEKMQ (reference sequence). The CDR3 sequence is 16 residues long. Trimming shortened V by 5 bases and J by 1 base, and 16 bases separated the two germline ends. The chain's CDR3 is CASSLRQRSGTDTQYF. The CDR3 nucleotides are TGTGCCAGCAGCCTCCGTCAGCGTTCAGGCACAGATACGCAGTATTTT.

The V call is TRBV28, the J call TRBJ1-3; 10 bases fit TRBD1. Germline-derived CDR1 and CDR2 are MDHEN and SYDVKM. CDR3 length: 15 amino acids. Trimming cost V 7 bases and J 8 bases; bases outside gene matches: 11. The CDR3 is CASIPPSGQGYTIYF. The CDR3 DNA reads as TGTGCCAGCATCCCCCCCTCGGGACAGGGGTACACCATATATTTT.

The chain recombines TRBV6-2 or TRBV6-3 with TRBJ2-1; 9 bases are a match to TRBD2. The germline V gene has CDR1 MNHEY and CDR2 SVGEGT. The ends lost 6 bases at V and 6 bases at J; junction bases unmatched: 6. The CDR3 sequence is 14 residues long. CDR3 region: CASSLLAGSNEQFF. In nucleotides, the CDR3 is TGTGCCAGCAGCCTACTAGCGGGCTCCAATGAGCAGTTCTTC.

The DNA of the CDR3 is TGTGCCAGCAGCTTACAGGTGAACACCGGGGAGCTGTTTTTT. Translation gives CASSLQVNTGELFF. The chain combines TRBV5-5 with TRBJ2-2; tentatively, D is TRBD1 (5 bases). CDR3 length: 14 residues. Germline V lookup: CDR1 SGHKS, CDR2 YYEKEE (reference sequence). The germline V and J ends were trimmed by 2 bases and 1 base, with 6 bases remaining between them.